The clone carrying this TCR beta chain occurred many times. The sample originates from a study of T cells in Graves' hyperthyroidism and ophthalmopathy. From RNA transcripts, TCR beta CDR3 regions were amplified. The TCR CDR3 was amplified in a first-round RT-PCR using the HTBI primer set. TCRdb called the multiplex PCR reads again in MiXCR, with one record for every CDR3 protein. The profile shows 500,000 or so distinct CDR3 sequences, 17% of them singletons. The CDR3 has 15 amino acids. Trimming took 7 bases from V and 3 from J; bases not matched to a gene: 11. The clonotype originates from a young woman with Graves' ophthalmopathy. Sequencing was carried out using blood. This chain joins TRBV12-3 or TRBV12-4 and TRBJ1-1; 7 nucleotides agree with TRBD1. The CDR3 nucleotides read TGTGCCAGCACCCAAAGGGGGCGAGGAGACACTGAAGCTTTCTTT. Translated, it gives CASTQRGRGDTEAFF.